The next 21 T cell receptor beta chains were all read from a single sample in a study of T cell responses to AZD1222 COVID-19 vaccine. Generated by immunoSEQ multiplex PCR, the TCRdb table keeps only in-frame clones and is missing some. This sample contains about 140,000 clones. Sequenced sample: peripheral blood. Receptors were obtained from an adult in good health.

V gene TRBV11-3 combines with J gene TRBJ2-5; D not certain. Germline CDR1 and CDR2: SGHNT and YENEEA. V lost 5 bases, J lost 2 bases, and 9 bases lay in between. The CDR3 runs to 13 residues. As DNA, the CDR3 is TGTGCCAGCAGCAGGACCGGTCAAGAGACCCAGTACTTC. Protein: CASSRTGQETQYF.

V is TRBV7-2 and J is TRBJ1-2, with D unresolved. V gave up 2 bases and J gave up 0 bases, with 19 bases separating them. This CDR3 spans 18 amino acids. Per germline, CDR1 SGHTA and CDR2 FQGNSA. The CDR3 DNA follows: TGTGCCAGCAGCTTAATGGTCTTAAGTCAAAATCCTAACTATGGCTACACCTTC. Translated, it gives CASSLMVLSQNPNYGYTF.

V gene TRBV5-4 combines with J gene TRBJ1-2; D ambiguous. V lost 4 bases, J lost 8 bases, and 21 bases lay in between. The CDR3 length is 15 residues. Germline V gene data show CDR1 as SGHNT and CDR2 as YYREEE (reference sequence). CDR3 DNA sequence: TGTGCCAGCAGCCAAGGACCGCTAAACCCTTCGGGCTACACCTTC. Its protein is CASSQGPLNPSGYTF.

V gene TRBV6-1 combines with J gene TRBJ1-5, with a tentative D call TRBD1 (5 bases). CDR1 is MNHNS, CDR2 SASEGT, per germline. The V end was cut by 3 bases, the J end by 11 bases, with 14 bases between. The CDR3 is 13 amino acids. This CDR3 is CASSDPPGRAQHF. CDR3 bases: TGTGCCAGCAGTGACCCCCCGGGGCGAGCCCAGCATTTT.

The chain joins TRBV7-3 to TRBJ1-1; 7 bases match TRBD1. Germline V gene lookup returns CDR1 SGHTA and CDR2 FQGTGA. With V trimmed by 5 bases and J by 7 bases, 13 bases remained unmatched. The CDR3 has 15 residues. CDR3 DNA: TGTGCCAGCAGCCGTGGTGGGGGGACAGCCTATGAAGCTTTCTTT. This translates into CASSRGGGTAYEAFF.

The chain is built from TRBV24-1 and TRBJ1-3; 8 bases line up with TRBD1. From germline, CDR1 is KGHDR and CDR2 SFDVKD. The trim removed 0 bases at V and 0 bases at J, leaving 15 bases unmatched. The CDR3 has 21 residues. Written as DNA, the CDR3 is TGTGCCACCAGTGATTTGCGGGGACAGGACCGCCACTCTCTCTCTGGAAACACCATATATTTT. It yields the protein CATSDLRGQDRHSLSGNTIYF.

The chain carries TRBV10-3 and TRBJ1-2; D gene ambiguous. From germline, CDR1 is ENHRY and CDR2 SYGVKD. V was shortened by 6 bases and J by 6 bases, with 14 bases between the two germline ends. This CDR3 comprises 13 residues. CDR3 sequence: CAIRTRTEDGYTF. CDR3 in DNA: TGTGCCATCAGGACGAGGACGGAAGATGGCTACACCTTC.

As DNA, the CDR3 is TGTGCCATCAGTGAACAGGGGCCACTAATGAACACTGAAGCTTTCTTT. Its translation is CAISEQGPLMNTEAFF. The chain links TRBV10-3 to TRBJ1-1; 7 bases match TRBD1. V dropped 3 bases and J dropped 0; count of bases not matched to a gene: 7. From germline, CDR1 is ENHRY and CDR2 SYGVKD. The CDR3 runs to 16 residues.

This rearrangement joins TRBV6-2 or TRBV6-3 to TRBJ1-1; D is undetermined. Germline values: CDR1 MNHEY, CDR2 SVGEGT. Trimming stripped 0 bases from V and 1 base from J, with 6 bases between. The CDR3 runs to 14 residues. The CDR3 nucleotides read TGTGCCAGCAGTTACTCGACGGGGAACACTGAAGCTTTCTTT. This translates into CASSYSTGNTEAFF.

The chain recombines TRBV2 with TRBJ1-4, with D maybe TRBD1 (6 bases). V was trimmed by 7 bases and J by 7 bases, leaving 13 bases between them. Per germline, CDR1 SNHLY and CDR2 FYNNEI. This CDR3 is 13 amino acids long. CDR3: CASNWDTSEKLFF. CDR3 DNA sequence: TGTGCCAGCAATTGGGACACTTCTGAAAAACTGTTTTTT.

The V call is TRBV25-1, the J call TRBJ2-5; either TRBD1 or TRBD2 may fit D (6 bases each). Germline CDR1 is MGHDK and CDR2 is SYGVNS. V lost 6 bases and J 4 bases, leaving 18 bases between the germline ends. The CDR3 consists of 15 residues. The CDR3 coding sequence is TGTGCCAGCAGCCTCTCGGCTGGGGGGCTAGAGACCCAGTACTTC. This encodes CASSLSAGGLETQYF. The variable domain in full, with the rest retrieved from reference TRBV25-1 and TRBJ2-5, is EADIYQTPRYLVIGTGKKITLECSQTMGHDKMYWYQQDPGMELHLIHYSYGVNSTEKGDLSSESTVSRIRTEHFPLTLESARPSHTSQYLCASSLSAGGLETQYFGPGTRLLVL.

CDR3 DNA: TGTGCCAGCAGTGATTTAGGACGGAGGAATGAAAAACTGTTTTTT. This sequence encodes CASSDLGRRNEKLFF. The chain has TRBV2 and TRBJ1-4; D is undetermined. V was pared by 3 bases and J by 5 bases, with 13 bases between. The CDR3 sequence is 15 residues long. Germline V gene lookup returns CDR1 SNHLY and CDR2 FYNNEI.

The V gene is TRBV6-2 or TRBV6-3, the J gene TRBJ1-5; possible D gene TRBD1, 5 bases. This CDR3 has 16 amino acids. Trimming removed 4 bases at V and 6 bases at J, with 19 bases between. Per germline, CDR1 MNHEY and CDR2 SVGEGT. The CDR3, as DNA: TGTGCCAGCAGTTCCCCGCGGGGCAGGGTTGGTCAGCCCCAGCATTTT. As protein: CASSSPRGRVGQPQHF.

The V call is TRBV30, the J call TRBJ2-7; D may be TRBD1 or TRBD2 (5 bases each). The CDR3 extends over 14 amino acids. Germline V CDR1 and CDR2: GTSNPN, SVGIG (reference sequence). Trimming removed 6 bases from V and 3 bases from J, with 18 bases in between. CDR3 nucleotide sequence: TGTGCCTGTCCGGGAAAGGGGTTAAACTACGAGCAGTACTTC. It specifies CACPGKGLNYEQYF.

V and J are TRBV6-5 and TRBJ2-7; TRBD1 matches at 9 bases. The CDR3 spans 14 residues. Germline V gene lookup returns CDR1 MNHEY and CDR2 SVGAGI. Trimming at V came to 5 bases and at J to 2 bases, leaving 4 bases not matched to a gene. Here the CDR3 reads CASSQTGGAYEQYF. The CDR3 bases are TGTGCCAGCAGTCAGACAGGGGGTGCCTACGAGCAGTACTTC.

The V and J genes are TRBV5-1 and TRBJ1-5; D remains unclear. The V and J ends lost 0 bases and 2 bases respectively, with 6 bases between them. CDR1 is SGHRS and CDR2 is YFSETQ in the germline V gene. This CDR3 is built from 14 residues. CDR3 loop: CASSLDGGNQPQHF. CDR3 nucleotide sequence: TGCGCCAGCAGCTTGGACGGGGGCAATCAGCCCCAGCATTTT.

This chain connects TRBV27 to TRBJ2-7; the match to TRBD2 covers 10 bases. The CDR3 spans 15 residues. The ends lost 1 base at V and 6 bases at J; junction bases unmatched: 6. The germline CDR1 and CDR2 sequences are MNHEY and SMNVEV (reference sequence). In DNA, the CDR3 is TGTGCCAGCAGTTTATATAGCGGGGGGTCTCGCGAGCAGTACTTC. Translating it yields CASSLYSGGSREQYF.

The chain has TRBV7-9 and TRBJ1-4, with D uncertain. V lost 1 base and J lost 4, with 10 bases in between. Per germline, CDR1 SEHNR and CDR2 FQNEAQ (reference sequence). The length of the CDR3 is 15 residues. The CDR3 DNA sequence: TGTGCCAGCAGCTTAGGTTCGCTAGGTAATGAAAAACTGTTTTTT. This encodes CASSLGSLGNEKLFF.

CDR3 amino acids: CASSGGQLMMNTEAFF. The CDR3 DNA sequence: TGTGCCAGCAGCGGGGGCCAACTGATGATGAACACTGAAGCTTTCTTT. The chain employs TRBV5-8 and TRBJ1-1, with D possibly matching TRBD1 (6 bases). V shed 4 bases and J shed 0 bases, with 16 bases lying between them. Germline lookup yields CDR1 SGHTS and CDR2 YDEGEE. There are 16 residues in the CDR3.

This chain joins TRBV11-2 and TRBJ1-4, with D tentatively TRBD1 (5 bases). This CDR3 comprises 15 residues. CDR1 SGHAT and CDR2 FQNNGV come from the germline V gene. The ends were cut back, 5 bases at V and 7 bases at J, with 17 bases in the middle. The CDR3 loop reads CASSRRGLGFEKLFF. In DNA form, the CDR3 reads TGTGCCAGCAGCCGAAGGGGTCTAGGTTTTGAAAAACTGTTTTTT.

The chain recombines TRBV6-6 with TRBJ2-1; the D is unclear. This CDR3 is built from 15 residues. Germline values: CDR1 MNHNY, CDR2 SVGAGI (reference sequence). The V gene lost 2 bases and the J gene lost 5 bases, with 13 bases spanning the gap. The CDR3 reads CASSYEPGEHNEQFF. In nucleotides, the CDR3 is TGTGCCAGCAGTTACGAGCCAGGAGAACACAATGAGCAGTTCTTC.